Below, 25 T cell receptor beta chains from the same sample are listed, as sequenced in a study of blood T cell repertoires in COVID-19. Some clones are missing from TCRdb's copy, which holds only in-frame ones; the method was immunoSEQ multiplex PCR. The sample holds about 480,000 clones; around 89% are singletons and the top ten take approximately 4.3%. Specimen: peripheral blood. These receptors came from a young woman with acute or convalescent COVID-19.

This chain connects TRBV4-1 to TRBJ1-6; no reliable D call. The CDR3 consists of 12 residues. Germline values: CDR1 MGHRA, CDR2 YSYEKL. Trimming pared 2 bases from V and 14 bases from J, leaving 10 bases between. In DNA form, the CDR3 reads TGCGCCAGCAGCCAACCCGAGAGGACCCTCCACTTT. This gives the protein CASSQPERTLHF.

The V gene is TRBV4-2, the J gene TRBJ2-4; tentative D call: TRBD1 (6 bases). The V and J ends lost 4 bases and 0 bases respectively, with 13 bases between them. CDR1 and CDR2 (germline): LGHNA, YNFKEQ. This CDR3 comprises 16 residues. CDR3 residues: CASSLHPGVAKNIQYF. Written as DNA, the CDR3 is TGTGCCAGCAGCCTTCACCCAGGGGTAGCCAAAAACATTCAGTACTTC.

V is TRBV28 and J is TRBJ2-5; D remains unclear. Germline assignment: CDR1 MDHEN and CDR2 SYDVKM. V lost 5 bases and J 5 bases, leaving 18 bases between the germline ends. The CDR3 runs to 15 residues. CDR3 amino acids: CASSTFQDVGETQYF. CDR3 sequence (DNA): TGTGCCAGCAGTACCTTTCAGGATGTTGGCGAGACCCAGTACTTC. The variable domain in full, with the rest retrieved from reference TRBV28 and TRBJ2-5, is DVKVTQSSRYLVKRTGEKVFLECVQDMDHENMFWYRQDPGLGLRLIYFSYDVKMKEKGDIPEGYSVSREKKERFSLILESASTNQTSMYLCASSTFQDVGETQYFGPGTRLLVL.

The chain is built from TRBV11-2 and TRBJ1-1; a possible D gene is TRBD1 (5 bases). This CDR3 has 15 amino acids. V gave up 6 bases and J gave up 6 bases, with 20 bases separating them. Germline V CDR1 and CDR2: SGHAT, FQNNGV. This chain's CDR3 is CASSITETVLAEAFF. The CDR3 DNA follows: TGTGCCAGCAGTATAACCGAGACAGTTTTGGCTGAAGCTTTCTTT.

On this clone: Other nucleotide sequences from this sample produce the same CDR3. The chain carries TRBV5-1 and TRBJ1-1; D unresolved. Germline V gives CDR1 SGHRS, CDR2 YFSETQ. The CDR3 extends over 13 amino acids. V lost 3 bases to trimming and J lost 0 bases, with 6 bases between them. Here the CDR3 reads CASSYRLNTEAFF. CDR3 bases: TGCGCCAGCAGCTACAGACTGAACACTGAAGCTTTCTTT.

This clone has only a few counts. The chain is built from TRBV9 and TRBJ2-1, with 9 bases aligning to TRBD2. The J segment lost 8 bases and the V segment lost 2 bases, leaving 8 bases of the junction unmatched. From germline, CDR1 is SGDLS and CDR2 YYNGEE. This CDR3 region has 15 residues. The CDR3 protein is CASSVEAGGLYEQFF. The CDR3 DNA reads as TGTGCCAGCAGCGTTGAGGCGGGGGGGCTCTATGAGCAGTTCTTC.

Regarding this clone: The sample carries other DNA sequences with the same CDR3. CDR3 loop: CASSLGVNTEAFF. The CDR3 DNA reads as TGCGCCAGCAGCTTGGGCGTGAACACTGAAGCTTTCTTT. The rearrangement joins TRBV5-1 to TRBJ1-1; D call uncertain. The V end was cut by 0 bases, the J end by 0 bases, with 3 bases between. The CDR3 has 13 amino acids. Germline loops: CDR1 SGHRS, CDR2 YFSETQ.

The chain links TRBV15 to TRBJ2-5, with 9 bases matching TRBD1. The CDR3 is 13 residues long. CDR1 and CDR2 from the germline V gene are LNHNV and YYDKDF (reference sequence). V lost 9 bases and J lost 6; bases outside the gene matches: 8. CDR3 bases: TGTGCCACACGGACAGGGGATGTACAGACCCAGTACTTC. This codes for CATRTGDVQTQYF. Full variable domain (missing parts from reference TRBV15 and TRBJ2-5): DAMVIQNPRYQVTQFGKPVTLSCSQTLNHNVMYWYQQKSSQAPKLLFHYYDKDFNNEADTPDNFQSRRPNTSFCFLDIRSPGLGDTAMYLCATRTGDVQTQYFGPGTRLLVL.

The chain uses TRBV29-1 and TRBJ2-3; D is unclear. Germline V gives CDR1 SQVTM, CDR2 ANQGSEA. V was shortened by 4 bases and J by 0 bases, with 8 bases between the two germline ends. The CDR3 length is 13 residues. The CDR3, as DNA: TGCAGCGTTGTGAGCAAAAGCACAGATACGCAGTATTTT. Protein sequence: CSVVSKSTDTQYF.

This clone was counted a single time. The J gene is TRBJ2-2, the V gene TRBV3-1 (or the pseudogene TRBV3-2), with 7 nucleotides matching TRBD2. Germline lookup yields CDR1 LGHDT and CDR2 YNNKEL (reference sequence). With V trimmed by 6 bases and J by 3 bases, 1 base remained unmatched. The CDR3 spans 13 residues. The CDR3 loop reads CASSRGDTGELFF. The CDR3 nucleotides read TGTGCCAGCAGTCGGGGGGACACCGGGGAGCTGTTTTTT.

This chain links TRBV30 with TRBJ2-4, with TRBD1 matching 7 bases. V shed 4 bases, J shed 0 bases, and the junction held 9 bases outside the gene matches. The CDR3 has 16 amino acids. Germline CDR1 reads GTSNPN; CDR2 reads SVGIG (reference sequence). CDR3 sequence: CAWTRTGLIAKNIQYF. The CDR3 DNA follows: TGTGCCTGGACCAGGACAGGTCTCATAGCCAAAAACATTCAGTACTTC.

The chain is built from TRBV2 and TRBJ1-6; a possible D gene is TRBD1 (6 bases). Trimming left V 5 bases short and J 9 bases short, with 14 bases between. Germline V gene data show CDR1 as SNHLY and CDR2 as FYNNEI. The CDR3 sequence is 14 residues long. Here the CDR3 reads CASSTQGGSSPLHF. In DNA form, the CDR3 reads TGTGCCAGCAGTACCCAAGGGGGAAGTTCACCCCTCCACTTT.

The V gene is TRBV29-1, the J gene TRBJ2-7; D possibly corresponds to TRBD2 (6 bases). V gave up 7 bases and J gave up 3 bases, with 10 bases separating them. CDR1 is SQVTM, CDR2 ANQGSEA, per germline. The CDR3 contains 11 residues. The CDR3, as DNA: TGCAGCGCCATCGGGGGCTACGAGCAGTACTTC. Its protein is CSAIGGYEQYF.

The chain couples TRBV7-9 to TRBJ2-7, with TRBD1 matching over 7 bases. From germline, CDR1 is SEHNR and CDR2 FQNEAQ (reference sequence). V lost 1 base, J lost 3 bases, and 6 bases stayed unmatched. The CDR3 has 15 residues. The CDR3 is CASSLVQPGGYEQYF. The CDR3 DNA is TGTGCCAGCAGCTTAGTGCAGCCAGGGGGCTACGAGCAGTACTTC.

Ten or more counts support this clone. The V and J genes are TRBV6-6 and TRBJ2-7; possible D gene TRBD2, 7 bases. The CDR3 has 14 residues. V was cut by 7 bases and J by 0 bases, with 13 bases left in between. Germline V gives CDR1 MNHNY, CDR2 SVGAGI (reference sequence). The CDR3 reads CASTKGEGSYEQYF. As DNA, the CDR3 is TGTGCCAGCACCAAGGGGGAGGGCTCCTACGAGCAGTACTTC.

The J gene is TRBJ2-2, the V gene TRBV7-6; TRBD1 matches at 10 bases. Germline values: CDR1 SGHVS, CDR2 FNYEAQ. V shed 4 bases and J 4 bases; nucleotides not matched to a gene: 9. The CDR3 extends over 17 amino acids. The CDR3 DNA reads as TGTGCCAGCAGCTCCGGCGTGGGGACAGGGGCCACCGGGGAGCTGTTTTTT. As protein: CASSSGVGTGATGELFF.

This clone was found a few times. The chain joins TRBV2 to TRBJ1-1; TRBD1 agrees at 7 bases. J gave up 8 bases and V 3 bases, and 6 bases lay outside the gene matches. This CDR3 contains 13 residues. Germline-derived CDR1 and CDR2 are SNHLY and FYNNEI. DNA for the CDR3: TGTGCCAGCAGTGAGTTTGCAGGGGGAGAAGCTTTCTTT. Protein product: CASSEFAGGEAFF.

The chain links TRBV10-2 to TRBJ1-1; the D gene is possibly TRBD1 (5 bases). The CDR3 is 16 residues long. Per the germline V gene, CDR1 is WSHSY and CDR2 is SAAADI. Trimming pared 5 bases from V and 2 bases from J, leaving 18 bases between. The CDR3 loop reads CASSKTQLGANTEAFF. In nucleotides, the CDR3 is TGCGCCAGCAGTAAGACCCAATTAGGGGCCAACACTGAAGCTTTCTTT.

This CDR3 reads CATSDPRSSGTGELFF. The CDR3 DNA follows: TGTGCCACCAGTGACCCCCGGTCGTCCGGCACCGGGGAGCTGTTTTTT. The rearrangement uses TRBV24-1 and TRBJ2-2; D gene unclear. Germline-derived CDR1 and CDR2 are KGHDR and SFDVKD. This CDR3 contains 16 residues. V lost 4 bases, J lost 4 bases, and 15 bases lay in between.

CDR3 bases: TGTGCCAGCAGCTTGTTGGCAGGGGGCACAGATACGCAGTATTTT. It codes for CASSLLAGGTDTQYF. This chain uses TRBV5-4 with TRBJ2-3; perhaps TRBD1 as D (6 bases). Germline loops: CDR1 SGHNT, CDR2 YYREEE (reference sequence). The CDR3 is made up of 15 amino acids. V was trimmed by 1 base and J by 1 base, leaving 10 bases between them.

A single count supports this clone. The rearrangement uses TRBV19 and TRBJ2-2; 7 bases align to TRBD1. After removal of 5 bases from V and 2 bases from J, the junction contained 11 bases not matched to a gene. CDR1 is LNHDA, CDR2 SQIVND, per germline (reference sequence). The CDR3 loop spans 17 amino acids. The CDR3 reads CASSLKLGTVNTGELFF. Written as DNA, the CDR3 is TGTGCCAGTAGTTTAAAACTCGGGACAGTAAACACCGGGGAGCTGTTTTTT.

The rearrangement joins TRBV15 to TRBJ2-2; tentative D call: TRBD1 (5 bases). Trimming removed 6 bases from V and 3 bases from J, with 5 bases in between. Germline CDR1 is LNHNV and CDR2 is YYDKDF (reference sequence). This CDR3 region has 12 residues. CDR3 nucleotide sequence: TGTGCCACCAGAGGGGACACCGGGGAGCTGTTTTTT. Its protein product is CATRGDTGELFF.

The sample holds a few counts of this clone. This rearrangement joins TRBV3-1 (or the pseudogene TRBV3-2) to TRBJ2-7; 10 bases line up with TRBD2. This CDR3 region has 17 residues. From germline, CDR1 is LGHDT and CDR2 YNNKEL (reference sequence). The J segment lost 4 bases and the V segment lost 0 bases, leaving 9 bases of the junction unmatched. For the CDR3, the DNA is TGTGCCAGCAGCCAAGATCTCGGTAGCGGGGGGATGTACGAGCAGTACTTC. This encodes CASSQDLGSGGMYEQYF.

This sequence joins TRBV19 and TRBJ1-2; D uncertain. CDR3 length: 15 amino acids. Trimming stripped 6 bases from V and 0 bases from J, with 14 bases between. Germline V gene data show CDR1 as LNHDA and CDR2 as SQIVND (reference sequence). The CDR3 nucleotides read TGTGCCAGTAGCATCAAGACGGAGACTAACTATGGCTACACCTTC. Amino acids: CASSIKTETNYGYTF.

This clone is a singleton in its sample. The gene calls are TRBV6-6 and TRBJ1-3; D gene ambiguous. The CDR3 runs 16 residues. Germline assignment: CDR1 MNHNY and CDR2 SVGAGI (reference sequence). Deletions cut 0 bases from V and 4 bases from J, with 13 bases between. The CDR3 loop reads CASSYSTRDSGNTIYF. The CDR3 DNA reads TGTGCCAGCAGTTACTCGACTAGGGATTCAGGAAACACCATATATTTT.